The clone carrying this TCR beta chain was seen more than once but under ten times. The germline V gene encodes CDR1 LNHDA and CDR2 SQIVND (reference sequence). The CDR3 has 16 residues. V was cut by 3 bases and J by 0 bases, with 14 bases left in between. The sample is drawn from a study of blood T cell repertoires in COVID-19. In the original analysis: Amplified reference gene primers provided the basis for estimating nucleated cell counts. Profiled with immunoSEQ multiplex PCR; TCRdb holds only in-frame clones, not every one. V and J calls and clone size are given by that table; D and trimming were obtained from the DNA. The sample records over 200,000 clones, more than 75% being singletons.

Sample: peripheral blood. The origin of this receptor is a man between 60 and 75 years old who had recovered from COVID-19. This chain connects TRBV19 to TRBJ1-1; the D is unclear. For the CDR3, the DNA is TGTGCCAGTAGTATTTTCCAGGCCACAATGAACACTGAAGCTTTCTTT. Residues: CASSIFQATMNTEAFF.